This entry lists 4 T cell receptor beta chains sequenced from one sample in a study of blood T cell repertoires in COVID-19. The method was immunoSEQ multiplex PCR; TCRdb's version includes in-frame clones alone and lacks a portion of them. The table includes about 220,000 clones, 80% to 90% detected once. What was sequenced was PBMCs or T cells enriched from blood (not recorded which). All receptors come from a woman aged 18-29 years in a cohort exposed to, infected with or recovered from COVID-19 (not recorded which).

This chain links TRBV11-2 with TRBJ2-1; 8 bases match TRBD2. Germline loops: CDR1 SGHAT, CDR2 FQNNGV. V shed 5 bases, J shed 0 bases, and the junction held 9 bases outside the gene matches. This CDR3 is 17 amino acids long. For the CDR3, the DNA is TGTGCCAGCAGCCTTCCTCGGGGGGGGAGCTCCTACAATGAGCAGTTCTTC. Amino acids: CASSLPRGGSSYNEQFF.

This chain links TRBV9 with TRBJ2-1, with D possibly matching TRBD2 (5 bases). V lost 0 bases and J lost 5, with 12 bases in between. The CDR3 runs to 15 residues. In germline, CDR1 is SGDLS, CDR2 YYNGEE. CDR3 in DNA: TGTGCCAGCAGCGTAGCGTCTGCCGGGAACAATGAGCAGTTCTTC. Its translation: CASSVASAGNNEQFF. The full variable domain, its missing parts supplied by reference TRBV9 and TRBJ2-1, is DSGVTQTPKHLITATGQRVTLRCSPRSGDLSVYWYQQSLDQGLQFLIQYYNGEERAKGNILERFSAQQFPDLHSELNLSSLELGDSALYFCASSVASAGNNEQFFGPGTRLTVL.

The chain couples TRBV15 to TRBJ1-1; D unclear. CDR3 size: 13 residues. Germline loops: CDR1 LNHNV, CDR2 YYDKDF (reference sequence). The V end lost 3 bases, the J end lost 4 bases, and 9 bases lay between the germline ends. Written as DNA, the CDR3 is TGTGCCACCAGCAGTCCCCCTCGCACTGAAGCTTTCTTT. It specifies CATSSPPRTEAFF.

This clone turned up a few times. This CDR3 is CATTGRWSTEAFF. The DNA for the CDR3 is TGTGCCACTACGGGGAGGTGGAGCACTGAAGCTTTCTTT. The V and J genes are TRBV27 and TRBJ1-1; D uncertain. From germline, CDR1 is MNHEY and CDR2 SMNVEV (reference sequence). The germline V and J ends were trimmed by 10 bases and 4 bases, with 16 bases remaining between them. This CDR3 spans 13 amino acids.